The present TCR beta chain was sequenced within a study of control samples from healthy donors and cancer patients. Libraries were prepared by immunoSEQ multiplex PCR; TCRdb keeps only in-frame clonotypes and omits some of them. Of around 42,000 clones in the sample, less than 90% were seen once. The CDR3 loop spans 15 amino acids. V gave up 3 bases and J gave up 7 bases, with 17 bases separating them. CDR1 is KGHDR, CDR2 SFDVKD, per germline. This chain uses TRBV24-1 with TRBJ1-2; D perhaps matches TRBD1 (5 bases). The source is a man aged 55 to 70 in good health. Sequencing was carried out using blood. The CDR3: CATSDRAGSYAGYTF. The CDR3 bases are TGTGCCACCAGTGATAGGGCAGGGAGCTATGCTGGCTACACCTTC.